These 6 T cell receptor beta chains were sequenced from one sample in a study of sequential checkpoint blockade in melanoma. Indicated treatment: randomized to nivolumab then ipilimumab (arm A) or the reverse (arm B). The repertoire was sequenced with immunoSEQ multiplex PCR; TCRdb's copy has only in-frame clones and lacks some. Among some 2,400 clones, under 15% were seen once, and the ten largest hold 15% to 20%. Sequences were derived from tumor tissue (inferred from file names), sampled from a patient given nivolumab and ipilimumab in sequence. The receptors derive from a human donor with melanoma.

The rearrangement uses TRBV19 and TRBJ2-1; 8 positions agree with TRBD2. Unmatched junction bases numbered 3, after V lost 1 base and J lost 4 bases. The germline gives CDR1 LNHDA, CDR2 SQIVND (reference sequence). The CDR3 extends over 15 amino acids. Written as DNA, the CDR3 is TGTGCCAGTAGTATAGGTAGCGGGGTTTACAATGAGCAGTTCTTC. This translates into CASSIGSGVYNEQFF.

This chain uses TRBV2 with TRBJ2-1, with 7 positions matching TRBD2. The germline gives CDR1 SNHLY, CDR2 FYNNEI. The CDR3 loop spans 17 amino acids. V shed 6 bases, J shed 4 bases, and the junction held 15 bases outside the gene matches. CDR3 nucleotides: TGTGCCAGCAGCGGCCGGATTAAGACTAGCAAATACAATGAGCAGTTCTTC. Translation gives CASSGRIKTSKYNEQFF.

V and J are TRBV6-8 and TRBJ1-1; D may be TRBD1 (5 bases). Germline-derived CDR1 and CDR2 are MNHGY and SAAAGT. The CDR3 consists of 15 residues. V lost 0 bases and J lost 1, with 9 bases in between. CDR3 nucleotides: TGTGCCAGCAGTTACTCGGTGGGGGGGAACACTGAAGCTTTCTTT. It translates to CASSYSVGGNTEAFF.

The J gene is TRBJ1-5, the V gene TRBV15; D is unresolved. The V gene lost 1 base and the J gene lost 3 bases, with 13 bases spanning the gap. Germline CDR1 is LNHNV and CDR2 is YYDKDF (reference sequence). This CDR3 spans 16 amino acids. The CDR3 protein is CATSRGMGGDNQPQHF. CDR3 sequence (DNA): TGTGCCACCAGCAGAGGAATGGGCGGAGACAATCAGCCCCAGCATTTT.

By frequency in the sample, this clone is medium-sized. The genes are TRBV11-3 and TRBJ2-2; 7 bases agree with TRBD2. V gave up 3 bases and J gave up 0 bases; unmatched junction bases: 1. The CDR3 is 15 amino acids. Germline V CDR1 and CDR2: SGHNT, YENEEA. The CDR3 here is CASSLGGTNTGELFF. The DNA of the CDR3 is TGTGCCAGCAGCTTGGGAGGGACGAACACCGGGGAGCTGTTTTTT.

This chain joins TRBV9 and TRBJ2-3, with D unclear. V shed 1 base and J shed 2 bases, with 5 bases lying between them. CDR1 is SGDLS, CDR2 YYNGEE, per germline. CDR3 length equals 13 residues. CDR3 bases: TGTGCCAGCAGCGTAACCTCCACAGATACGCAGTATTTT. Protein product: CASSVTSTDTQYF.